Listed here is a single T cell receptor (beta chain). Antigen unknown. The data derive from a study of response to subunit inactivated influenza vaccine. Study-wide points: The authors suggested that few new T cells are recruited per seasonal influenza vaccination.

MiXCR, applied by TCRdb to the RT-PCR reads, yields one record per CDR3 protein. The sample consists of more than 550,000 distinct CDR3 sequences, around 11% of them appearing once. Trimming removed 4 bases from V and 5 bases from J; junction bases left unmatched: 6. This CDR3 is 15 amino acids long. Here the sequenced sample was PBMCs from blood, taken on the day of vaccination. The chain recombines TRBV12-3 or TRBV12-4 with TRBJ2-1; 9 bases align to TRBD2. The source of this sequence is a man aged 50 to 59 who received an inactivated influenza vaccine. In DNA form, the CDR3 reads TGTGCCAGCAGTTCCGCAGCGGGGGGCCACAATGAGCAGTTCTTC. Its protein is CASSSAAGGHNEQFF.